A selection of T cell receptor beta chains follows, all from one sample in a study of shared clonotypes between healthy human individuals. Here immunoSEQ multiplex PCR was the method, and the copy in TCRdb shows in-frame clones only, minus some. Of about 660,000 clones listed, 74% were seen once; the top ten hold around 1.6%. Sequenced material: memory CD4+ T cells sorted from blood. The receptors stem from a woman aged 25 to 39 in good health. CDR3s include the opening cysteine and the closing phenylalanine or tryptophan. The D gene is left open where the match is weak. The size field is filled for only some rows; it gives once, few, many or a size class.

size,V,length,D,J,CDR3,DNA
.,TRBV14,16,.,TRBJ2-3,CASSPGVYSGTDTQYF,TGTGCCAGCAGCCCAGGCGTGTACTCCGGCACAGATACGCAGTATTTT
few,TRBV4-2,17,TRBD2,TRBJ2-3,CASSRTTTSGSTDTQYF,TGTGCCAGCAGCCGAACAACGACTAGCGGTAGCACAGATACGCAGTATTTT
.,TRBV7-3,15,.,TRBJ1-2,CASSLRATRDYGYTF,TGTGCCAGCAGCTTGAGGGCAACTCGGGACTATGGCTACACCTTC
.,TRBV6-1,11,.,TRBJ2-1,CASSGGTEQFF,TGTGCCAGCAGTGGTGGTACTGAGCAGTTCTTC
.,TRBV20-1,10,.,TRBJ2-5,CSAVSRTQYF,TGCAGTGCGGTGTCCCGGACCCAGTACTTC
.,TRBV28,16,.,TRBJ2-7,CASSTQGGWFTYEQYF,TGTGCCAGCAGTACTCAGGGGGGGTGGTTTACGTACGAGCAGTACTTC
.,TRBV11-3,15,.,TRBJ2-1,CASSSDVTSYNEQFF,TGTGCCAGCAGCTCCGACGTAACCAGCTACAATGAGCAGTTCTTC
.,TRBV14,14,.,TRBJ2-1,CASSPRGYLNEQFF,TGTGCCAGCAGCCCACGGGGGTATTTGAATGAGCAGTTCTTC
.,TRBV4-2,15,TRBD1,TRBJ2-7,CASSQGQGGDYEQYF,TGTGCCAGCAGCCAAGGACAGGGGGGGGACTACGAGCAGTACTTC
.,TRBV30,12,.,TRBJ1-2,CAWSPRPGGYTF,TGTGCCTGGAGTCCTCGACCGGGAGGCTACACCTTC
many,TRBV28,18,.,TRBJ1-3,CASSIYVPRGNSGNTIYF,TGTGCCAGCAGTATATACGTGCCGCGGGGCAATTCTGGAAACACCATATATTTT
.,TRBV5-5,15,.,TRBJ2-7,CASSLGAESTYEQYF,TGTGCCAGCAGCTTGGGTGCAGAGTCCACCTACGAGCAGTACTTC
.,TRBV6-4,14,TRBD2,TRBJ2-1,CASRGREAHNEQFF,TGTGCCAGCAGGGGGCGGGAGGCTCACAATGAGCAGTTCTTC
.,TRBV5-1,15,.,TRBJ2-5,CASSLAGLGAETQYF,TGCGCCAGCAGCTTGGCCGGCCTAGGTGCGGAGACCCAGTACTTC
.,TRBV11-2,13,.,TRBJ2-1,CASSPDSYNEQFF,TGTGCCAGCAGCCCCGACAGTTACAATGAGCAGTTCTTC
.,TRBV29-1,13,.,TRBJ2-1,CSVELAGSNEQFF,TGCAGCGTTGAACTGGCAGGGTCCAATGAGCAGTTCTTC
.,TRBV9,14,.,TRBJ2-5,CASSMGLTGETQYF,TGTGCCAGCAGCATGGGACTCACAGGGGAGACCCAGTACTTC
.,TRBV5-4,13,TRBD2,TRBJ2-7,CASSVAGVGEQYF,TGTGCCAGCAGCGTAGCGGGAGTTGGCGAGCAGTACTTC
.,TRBV19,12,.,TRBJ1-2,CASSIAASHPTF,TGTGCCAGTAGTATAGCGGCCAGCCACCCTACCTTC
.,TRBV19,13,.,TRBJ1-5,CASTPGDHQPQHF,TGTGCCAGTACGCCCGGGGATCATCAGCCCCAGCATTTT
.,TRBV11-1,17,TRBD2,TRBJ2-3,CASSLGLAGGPGNTQYF,TGTGCCAGCAGCTTGGGACTAGCGGGAGGGCCGGGGAATACGCAGTATTTT
.,TRBV11-2,15,.,TRBJ2-7,CASILQPVAQQEQYF,TGTGCCAGCATCCTCCAACCGGTAGCCCAGCAAGAGCAGTACTTC
.,TRBV14,14,.,TRBJ2-7,CASSLISDGYEQYF,TGTGCCAGCAGCCTCATCTCTGACGGCTACGAGCAGTACTTC
.,TRBV4-1,16,.,TRBJ2-3,CASSLLLAQQGDTQYF,TGCGCCAGCAGCCTCCTACTAGCCCAGCAGGGAGATACGCAGTATTTT
many,TRBV6-1,12,.,TRBJ2-5,CASSRLQETQYF,TGTGCCAGCTCCAGACTCCAAGAGACCCAGTACTTC
once,TRBV5-1,16,.,TRBJ2-7,CASSLLGGGLSYEQYF,TGCGCCAGCAGCTTGCTTGGGGGAGGATTGTCCTACGAGCAGTACTTC
.,TRBV27,14,.,TRBJ1-1,CASSRQTVNTEAFF,TGTGCCAGCAGTCGCCAGACCGTGAACACTGAAGCTTTCTTT
once,TRBV18,15,.,TRBJ1-4,CASSPTGGGGEKLFF,TGTGCCAGCTCACCAACCGGCGGTGGTGGCGAAAAACTGTTTTTT
.,TRBV5-4,14,.,TRBJ1-1,CASSPPGVGTEAFF,TGTGCCAGCAGCCCGCCAGGGGTAGGCACTGAAGCTTTCTTT
.,TRBV11-3,16,TRBD2,TRBJ2-1,CASSSRGTSGLDEQFF,TGTGCCAGCAGCTCCCGAGGGACTAGCGGCCTCGATGAGCAGTTCTTC
.,TRBV6-1,14,TRBD1,TRBJ2-5,CASSLDRAQETQYF,TGTGCCAGCAGTCTTGACAGGGCACAGGAGACCCAGTACTTC
.,TRBV11-2,15,.,TRBJ2-7,CASSLGPSEAYEQYF,TGTGCCAGCAGCTTAGGGCCTAGCGAGGCCTACGAGCAGTACTTC
.,TRBV2,13,.,TRBJ1-1,CASFRGDITEAFF,TGTGCCAGCTTCCGCGGGGATATAACTGAAGCTTTCTTT
.,TRBV19,13,.,TRBJ1-5,CATGGVTVRPQHF,TGTGCCACCGGAGGGGTGACGGTTCGGCCCCAGCATTTT
.,TRBV19,12,TRBD1,TRBJ2-7,CASSRTGNEQYF,TGTGCCAGTAGTAGGACAGGGAACGAGCAGTACTTC
once,TRBV4-1,13,.,TRBJ1-4,CASSRTPTEKLFF,TGCGCCAGCAGCCGAACACCTACCGAAAAACTGTTTTTT
.,TRBV2,13,.,TRBJ2-4,CASSAARENIQYF,TGTGCCAGCAGTGCGGCGAGAGAAAACATTCAGTACTTC
.,TRBV2,13,.,TRBJ2-3,CASSRVFGGTQYF,TGTGCCAGCAGCCGGGTTTTTGGGGGTACGCAGTATTTT
.,TRBV7-9,13,.,TRBJ1-1,CASHGQLNTEAFF,TGTGCCAGCCACGGACAGTTGAACACTGAAGCTTTCTTT
.,TRBV11-2,14,.,TRBJ2-3,CASSSSHSGDTQYF,TGTGCCAGCAGCTCCTCCCACAGCGGGGATACGCAGTATTTT
.,TRBV28,12,.,TRBJ2-5,CASSDAGETQYF,TGTGCCAGCAGCGACGCGGGAGAGACCCAGTACTTC
.,TRBV11-2,13,.,TRBJ1-5,CASSPDGNQPQHF,TGTGCCAGCAGCCCCGACGGAAATCAGCCCCAGCATTTT
.,TRBV19,14,TRBD1,TRBJ2-7,CASRGQGLSYEQYF,TGTGCCAGCCGAGGACAGGGACTCTCCTACGAGCAGTACTTC
.,TRBV10-3,15,TRBD2,TRBJ2-3,CAISESTSGTDTQYF,TGTGCCATCAGTGAGTCTACTAGCGGCACAGATACGCAGTATTTT
.,TRBV28,13,.,TRBJ2-7,CASSGGILVEQYF,TGTGCCAGCAGCGGCGGGATCTTGGTCGAGCAGTACTTC
.,TRBV25-1,14,TRBD1,TRBJ1-1,CASSEQGAHTEAFF,TGTGCCAGCAGTGAGCAGGGGGCCCACACTGAAGCTTTCTTT
.,TRBV5-1,15,.,TRBJ2-7,CASSSGGPTSYEQYF,TGCGCCAGCAGCTCCGGGGGTCCTACTTCCTACGAGCAGTACTTC
.,TRBV28,13,TRBD1,TRBJ1-1,CASRGTGTQSAFF,TGTGCCAGCAGGGGGACAGGTACCCAATCAGCTTTCTTT
.,TRBV5-5,12,.,TRBJ2-3,CASSSAHFPQYF,TGTGCCAGCAGCTCCGCCCATTTTCCGCAGTATTTT
.,TRBV4-1,15,.,TRBJ2-1,CASSPLTRGYNEQFF,TGCGCCAGCAGCCCCCTGACGCGGGGTTACAATGAGCAGTTCTTC
.,TRBV11-2,12,.,TRBJ2-5,CASERTGETQYF,TGTGCCAGCGAGAGGACCGGCGAGACCCAGTACTTC
.,TRBV2,13,.,TRBJ1-1,CASMRSENTEAFF,TGTGCCAGCATGCGGTCTGAGAACACTGAAGCTTTCTTT
.,TRBV2,12,.,TRBJ1-4,CASRKGNEKLFF,TGTGCCAGCAGGAAGGGGAATGAAAAACTGTTTTTT
.,TRBV2,15,.,TRBJ1-1,CASTGQDSGGTEAFF,TGTGCCAGCACTGGGCAGGACAGCGGGGGCACTGAAGCTTTCTTT
few,TRBV7-9,14,.,TRBJ1-1,CASSLGALNTEAFF,TGTGCCAGCAGCTTAGGTGCGCTGAACACTGAAGCTTTCTTT
.,TRBV4-1,17,TRBD1,TRBJ1-2,CASSQVGTGTGGYGYTF,TGCGCCAGCAGCCAAGTAGGTACGGGGACAGGGGGCTACGGCTACACCTTC